This T cell receptor (beta chain) emerged from a study of blood T cell repertoires in COVID-19. Study-level information: Sources were T cells, B-cell-depleted T cells, or PBMCs; the material itself was cDNA or gDNA.

Original processing methods: Researchers report that nucleated cell counts were estimated from reference gene primer amplification. Sequenced by immunoSEQ multiplex PCR; TCRdb stores in-frame clones only, minus some. V and J calls and clone size follow that table, whereas D and trimming were derived from the DNA. Here the sample spans 40,000 or so clones, approximately 85% being singletons. In its sample, this clone was seen a few times. Germline lookup yields CDR1 SGHDT and CDR2 YYEEEE. CDR3 length: 13 residues. V lost 0 bases and J 9 bases, leaving 12 bases between the germline ends. This chain links TRBV5-6 with TRBJ2-5; D may be TRBD1 (5 bases). Sequencing input: peripheral blood. This TCR came from a man aged 60 to 75 with acute or convalescent COVID-19. CDR3 loop: CASSLAQGWAQYF. The DNA for the CDR3 is TGTGCCAGCAGCTTGGCGCAGGGATGGGCCCAGTACTTC. The whole variable domain, filled in from reference TRBV5-6 and TRBJ2-5, reads DAGVTQSPTHLIKTRGQQVTLRCSPKSGHDTVSWYQQALGQGPQFIFQYYEEEERQRGNFPDRFSGHQFPNYSSELNVNALLLGDSALYLCASSLAQGWAQYFGPGTRLLVL.